This TCR beta chain is from a study of identical twins. This clonotype appeared many times. The CDR3 contains 15 residues. CDR1 MNHEY and CDR2 SMNVEV come from the germline V gene (reference sequence). V lost 4 bases, J lost 4 bases, and 8 bases stayed unmatched. TCRdb re-called the 5' RACE reads with MiXCR, one entry per CDR3 protein. The table records roughly 1.6 million distinct CDR3 sequences, roughly a third of them present only once. This sequence originates from a newborn girl in good health. The J gene is TRBJ2-7, the V gene TRBV27, with 9 nucleotides matching TRBD1. Material for sequencing was cord blood. The CDR3 DNA reads as TGTGCCAGCAGTTCTCGGACAGGGGAATTGTACGAGCAGTACTTC. Translated, it gives CASSSRTGELYEQYF.